Listed below are T cell receptor beta chains from one sample, sequenced in a study of blood T cell repertoires in COVID-19. The protocol was immunoSEQ multiplex PCR, while the TCRdb copy is restricted to in-frame clones and leaves out a portion. The sample consists of approximately 380,000 clones, about 89% of them appearing once. Source material: PBMCs or T cells enriched from blood (not recorded which). Receptors originate from a woman aged 40 to 49 who had been exposed to COVID-19. The CDR3 runs from the conserved cysteine through the conserved F or W. D genes are given only for firm matches. Clone sizes are given selectively: once, few, many, or a class where the clone is expanded.

-	-	TRBV12-3/TRBV12-4	TRBJ1-1	TGTGCCAGCAGACGGGTACAGAACACTGAAGCTTTCTTT	CASRRVQNTEAFF
TRBD1	-	TRBV29-1	TRBJ1-3	TGCAGCGTTTGGACAGGGGGAAACACCATATATTTT	CSVWTGGNTIYF
TRBD2	-	TRBV6-5	TRBJ2-1	TGTGCCAGCAGTTACACATTAGCGGGGGGGCGTGATGAGCAGTTCTTC	CASSYTLAGGRDEQFF
TRBD1	-	TRBV7-9	TRBJ1-5	TGTGCCAGCAGCTTAACCCAGGGGGTGGGGGATCAGCCCCAGCATTTT	CASSLTQGVGDQPQHF
-	-	TRBV15	TRBJ2-7	TGTGCCACCAGCAGAGATCTGGGAGCATACGAGCAGTACTTC	CATSRDLGAYEQYF
TRBD1	-	TRBV6-5	TRBJ2-3	TGTGCCAGCAGTTCGCGGACAGGGGGCAGGGATACGCAGTATTTT	CASSSRTGGRDTQYF
-	once	TRBV6-1	TRBJ1-4	TGTGCCAGCAGTGAAGTAGGGGGATGGGGAACTAATGAAAAACTGTTTTTT	CASSEVGGWGTNEKLFF
TRBD1	-	TRBV7-9	TRBJ1-2	TGTGCCAGCAGCCGGACAGGGGACGGCTACACCTTC	CASSRTGDGYTF
-	-	TRBV18	TRBJ1-6	TGTGCCAGCTCCCTGGGTCCGGGGTCCTATAATTCACCCCTCCACTTT	CASSLGPGSYNSPLHF
TRBD1	-	TRBV2	TRBJ1-2	TGTGCCTGTTCCATCTCCGGACAGGATCTTGGTGGCTACACCTTC	CACSISGQDLGGYTF
TRBD1	-	TRBV5-1	TRBJ1-5	TGCGCCAGCAGCTCCTTGACAGGGCTCGGGCCCCAGCATTTT	CASSSLTGLGPQHF
-	-	TRBV19	TRBJ1-2	TGTGCCAGTAGTATGGTACAGGGTGGCTACACCTTC	CASSMVQGGYTF
-	-	TRBV3-1/TRBV3-2	TRBJ2-3	TGTGCCAGCAGCCAATGGCAGGGAACAGATACGCAGTATTTT	CASSQWQGTDTQYF
-	-	TRBV7-9	TRBJ2-1	TGTGCCAGCAGCCCCCCGAGCTCCTACAATGAGCAGTTCTTC	CASSPPSSYNEQFF
-	-	TRBV9	TRBJ2-1	TGTGCCAGCAGCGTAGCTTCTAGCTCCTACAATGAGCAGTTCTTC	CASSVASSSYNEQFF
-	-	TRBV2	TRBJ1-1	TGTGCCAGTAAGACCCTGACTGCCCCCATGGGCACTGAAGCTTTCTTT	CASKTLTAPMGTEAFF
-	-	TRBV7-8	TRBJ1-2	TGTGCCAGCAGCCCGGACTTCTATGGCTACACCTTC	CASSPDFYGYTF
TRBD2	-	TRBV24-1	TRBJ2-4	TGTGCCACCAGTGATCCCCTAGCGGGAGGGCCCAAAAACATTCAGTACTTC	CATSDPLAGGPKNIQYF
-	-	TRBV20-1	TRBJ2-3	TGCAGCCCATATCAGGGAGATACGCAGTATTTT	CSPYQGDTQYF
TRBD1	once	TRBV4-1	TRBJ1-4	TGCGCCAGCAGCCACCTGGGACAGATTAATGAAAAACTGTTTTTT	CASSHLGQINEKLFF
-	-	TRBV20-1	TRBJ1-6	TGCAGTGCTAGTACTCAGGGGAGCTCCTATAATTCACCCCTCCACTTT	CSASTQGSSYNSPLHF
TRBD1	-	TRBV5-4	TRBJ1-2	TGTGCCAGCACCCTGGGACAGGGGGCATTTTATGGCTACACCTTC	CASTLGQGAFYGYTF
-	-	TRBV28	TRBJ1-5	TGTGCCAGCAACAACCCTCCAGGGCAGCCCCAGCATTTT	CASNNPPGQPQHF
-	-	TRBV10-1	TRBJ1-2	TGCGCCAGCATGATCCCCACCAGTAACTATGGCTACACCTTC	CASMIPTSNYGYTF
TRBD2	once	TRBV14	TRBJ2-1	TGTGCCAGCAGCCCGGAGGGACTAAGCCCCAGGAATGAGCAGTTCTTC	CASSPEGLSPRNEQFF
-	-	TRBV2	TRBJ1-1	TGTGCCAGCAGTGAAGCTTCGGGGGAAGTGCCTGAAGCTTTCTTT	CASSEASGEVPEAFF
-	once	TRBV7-9	TRBJ1-2	TGTGCCAGCAGCCAAAGCGGGGGCGCGGGGGGCTACACCTTC	CASSQSGGAGGYTF
-	-	TRBV1	TRBJ2-3	TGCACTTATGCGGGGGGGCGTTTCGCAGATACGCAGTATTTT	CTYAGGRFADTQYF
TRBD1	-	TRBV5-1	TRBJ1-2	TGCGCCAGCAGCCTGGCAGGGGGCCCTAACTATGGCTACACCTTC	CASSLAGGPNYGYTF
-	-	TRBV5-5	TRBJ1-2	TGTGCCAGCAGCCTTCTCCCCGGACAACAATATGGCTACACCTTC	CASSLLPGQQYGYTF
TRBD1	once	TRBV5-1	TRBJ1-6	TGCGCCAGCAGCTCGGGGGACAGGAATTCACCCCTCCACTTT	CASSSGDRNSPLHF
-	-	TRBV25-1	TRBJ2-1	TGTGCCAGCAGTGAATTGGTCGGGGAGACCTACAATGAGCAGTTCTTC	CASSELVGETYNEQFF
-	-	TRBV5-5	TRBJ1-4	TGTGCCAGCAGCTCCCCACTGACGGGGTATGAAAAACTGTTTTTT	CASSSPLTGYEKLFF
TRBD2	-	TRBV2	TRBJ2-1	TGTGCCAGCACCCCTCTAGGGACTAGTTCATCTGAGCAGTTCTTC	CASTPLGTSSSEQFF
-	-	TRBV2	TRBJ1-2	TGTGCCAGCAGCAGGGGACCTAACTATGGCTACACCTTC	CASSRGPNYGYTF
-	-	TRBV3-1/TRBV3-2	TRBJ1-3	TGTGCCAGCAGCAACCGTATCAGGGGAGACACCATATATTTT	CASSNRIRGDTIYF
-	-	TRBV19	TRBJ2-2	TGTGCCAGTAGCCGACAGAACACCGGGGAGCTGTTTTTT	CASSRQNTGELFF
-	-	TRBV6-5	TRBJ1-3	TGTGCCAGCAGTTTCACTAACACCATATATTTT	CASSFTNTIYF
-	-	TRBV24-1	TRBJ2-5	TGTGCCACCAGCGCTAGGGGCCAAGAGACCCAGTACTTC	CATSARGQETQYF
TRBD2	-	TRBV6-5	TRBJ2-3	TGTGCCAGGACTAGCGGTACATGCGATACGCAGTATTTT	CARTSGTCDTQYF
TRBD2	-	TRBV6-6	TRBJ2-1	TGTGCCAGCAAGGTTACTAGCGGGAAGGGTTTGGGTGAGCAGTTCTTC	CASKVTSGKGLGEQFF
TRBD1	-	TRBV5-1	TRBJ1-2	TGCGCCAGCAGCCGAGAAATAACCGACAGGGTGTCTGGCTACACCTTC	CASSREITDRVSGYTF
TRBD1	-	TRBV6-6	TRBJ1-5	TGTGCCAGCAGTACGGGACAGGGGATTCAGCCCCAGCATTTT	CASSTGQGIQPQHF
TRBD1	once	TRBV7-9	TRBJ1-2	TGTGCCAGCAGCTTCCCGACAGGGGTTAACTATGGCTACACCTTC	CASSFPTGVNYGYTF
-	-	TRBV6-5	TRBJ2-7	TGTGCCAGCAGTTACTCAAGGAGCGGAAGCTCCTACGAGCAGTACTTC	CASSYSRSGSSYEQYF
-	few	TRBV24-1	TRBJ2-5	TGTGCCACCAGTGACCGGGGACTCGGGGGAGAGACCCAGTACTTC	CATSDRGLGGETQYF
-	-	TRBV11-2	TRBJ2-3	TGTGCCAGCAGCTTAGGTCCGCGGGGATCCCGCACAGATACGCAGTATTTT	CASSLGPRGSRTDTQYF
TRBD1	-	TRBV4-1	TRBJ1-6	TGCGCCAGCAGCCAAGATAACAGGGGAAGATCACCCCTCCACTTT	CASSQDNRGRSPLHF
-	-	TRBV30	TRBJ1-2	TGTGCCTGGAGTGTAGTCTTGGGCACCTATGGCTACACCTTC	CAWSVVLGTYGYTF
-	-	TRBV7-2	TRBJ1-1	TGTGCCAGCAGCTCCCTCGCAGGGATTTCTGAGGCTTTCTTT	CASSSLAGISEAFF
TRBD2	-	TRBV5-1	TRBJ2-7	TGCGCCAGCAGCTCCACGGGACTAGCCTACGAGCAGTACTTC	CASSSTGLAYEQYF
-	-	TRBV18	TRBJ1-1	TGTGCCAGCTCATCGAGACAGAACACTGAAGCTTTCTTT	CASSSRQNTEAFF
-	-	TRBV27	TRBJ1-2	TGTGCCAGCAGTTCTTCTCCAGGGCGCTATGGCTACACCTTC	CASSSSPGRYGYTF
-	once	TRBV7-3	TRBJ1-1	TGTGCCAGCAGCTTCAGTCCAGTGAACACTGAAGCTTTCTTT	CASSFSPVNTEAFF
-	-	TRBV19	TRBJ2-2	TGTGCCACCCTCAGAGGACTAAACACCGGGGAGCTGTTTTTT	CATLRGLNTGELFF
TRBD2	-	TRBV27	TRBJ2-3	TGTGCCAGCAGTCCGGGACTAGCAACAGATACGCAGTATTTT	CASSPGLATDTQYF
TRBD1	-	TRBV3-1/TRBV3-2	TRBJ1-2	TGTGCCAGCAGCCAGCAGGGGGACTATGGCTACACCTTC	CASSQQGDYGYTF
-	-	TRBV6-5	TRBJ1-1	TGTGCCAGCACCCCAAGGGGTCGAACTGAAGCTTTCTTT	CASTPRGRTEAFF
-	-	TRBV3-1/TRBV3-2	TRBJ1-3	TGTGCCAGCAGCCCCCAGGGCAGGGTAGGCAACACCATATATTTT	CASSPQGRVGNTIYF
TRBD1	-	TRBV5-1	TRBJ2-7	TGCGCCAGCAGTTATACCAGGGGGTCATCCTACGAGCAGTACTTC	CASSYTRGSSYEQYF